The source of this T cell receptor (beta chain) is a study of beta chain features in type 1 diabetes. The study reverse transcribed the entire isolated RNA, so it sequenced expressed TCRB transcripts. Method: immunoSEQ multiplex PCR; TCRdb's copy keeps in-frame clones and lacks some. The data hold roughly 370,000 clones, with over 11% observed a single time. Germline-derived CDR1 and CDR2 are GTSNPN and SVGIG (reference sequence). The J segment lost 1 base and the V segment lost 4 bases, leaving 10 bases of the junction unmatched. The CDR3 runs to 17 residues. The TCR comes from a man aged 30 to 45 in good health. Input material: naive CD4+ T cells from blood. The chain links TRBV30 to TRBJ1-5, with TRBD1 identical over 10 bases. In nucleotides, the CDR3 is TGTGCCTGGACCCCCGGGACAGGGGATTGGAGCAATCAGCCCCAGCATTTT. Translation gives CAWTPGTGDWSNQPQHF.